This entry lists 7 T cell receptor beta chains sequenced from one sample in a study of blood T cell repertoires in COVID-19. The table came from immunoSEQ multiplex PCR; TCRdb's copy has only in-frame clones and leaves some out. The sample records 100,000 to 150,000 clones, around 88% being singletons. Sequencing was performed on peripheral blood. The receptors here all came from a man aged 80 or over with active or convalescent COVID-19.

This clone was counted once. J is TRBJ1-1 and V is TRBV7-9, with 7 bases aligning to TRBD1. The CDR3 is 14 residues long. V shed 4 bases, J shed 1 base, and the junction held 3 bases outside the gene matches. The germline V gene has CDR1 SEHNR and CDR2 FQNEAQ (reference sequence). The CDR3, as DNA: TGTGCCAGCAGCTGGGACAGCCAGAACACTGAAGCTTTCTTT. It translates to CASSWDSQNTEAFF.

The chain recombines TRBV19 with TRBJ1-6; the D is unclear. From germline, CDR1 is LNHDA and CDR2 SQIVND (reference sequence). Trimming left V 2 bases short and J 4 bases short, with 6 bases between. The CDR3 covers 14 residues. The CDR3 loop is CASSIRQYNSPLHF. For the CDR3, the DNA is TGTGCCAGTAGTATACGCCAGTATAATTCACCCCTCCACTTT.

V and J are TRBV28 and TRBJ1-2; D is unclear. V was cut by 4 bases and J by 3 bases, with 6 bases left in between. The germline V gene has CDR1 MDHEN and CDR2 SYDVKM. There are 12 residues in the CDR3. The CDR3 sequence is CASSWSDYGYTF. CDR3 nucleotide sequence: TGTGCCAGCAGTTGGTCAGACTATGGCTACACCTTC.

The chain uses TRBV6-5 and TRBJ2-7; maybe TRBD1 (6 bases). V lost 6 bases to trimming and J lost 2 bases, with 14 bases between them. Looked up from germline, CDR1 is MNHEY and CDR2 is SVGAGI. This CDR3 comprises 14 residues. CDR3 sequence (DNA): TGTGCCAGCAGACCCCCAGGGGCAACCTACGAGCAGTACTTC. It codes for CASRPPGATYEQYF.

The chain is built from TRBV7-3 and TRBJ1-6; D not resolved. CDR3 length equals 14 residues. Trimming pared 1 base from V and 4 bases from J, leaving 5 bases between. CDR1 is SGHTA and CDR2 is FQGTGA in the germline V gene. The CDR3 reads CASSLNTYNSPLHF. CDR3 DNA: TGTGCCAGCAGCTTAAACACGTATAATTCACCCCTCCACTTT.

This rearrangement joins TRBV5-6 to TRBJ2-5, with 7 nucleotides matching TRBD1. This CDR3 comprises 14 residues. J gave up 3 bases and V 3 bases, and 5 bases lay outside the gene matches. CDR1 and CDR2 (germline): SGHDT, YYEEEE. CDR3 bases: TGTGCCAGCAGCTCCCCCGACAGGGAAGAGACCCAGTACTTC. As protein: CASSSPDREETQYF.

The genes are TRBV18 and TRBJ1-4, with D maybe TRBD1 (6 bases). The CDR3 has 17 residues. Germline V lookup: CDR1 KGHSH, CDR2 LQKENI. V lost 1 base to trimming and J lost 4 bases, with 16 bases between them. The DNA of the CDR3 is TGTGCCAGCTCACCACGCCCACTGCAGGGGATTAATGAAAAACTGTTTTTT. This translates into CASSPRPLQGINEKLFF.